This T cell receptor beta chain was documented in a study of identical twins. Trimming cost V 2 bases and J 0 bases, with 14 bases left between them. The CDR3 totals 17 residues. The germline gives CDR1 MNHNY, CDR2 SVGAGI (reference sequence). TCRdb re-called the 5' RACE reads through MiXCR, storing one row per CDR3 protein. The sample records about 1.7 million distinct CDR3 sequences, under 35% being singletons. This chain connects TRBV6-6 to TRBJ2-1, with D possibly matching TRBD2 (6 bases). What was sequenced was cord blood. This sequence originates from a newborn girl in good health. CDR3 amino acids: CASSYGRAGSSYNEQFF. For the CDR3, the DNA is TGTGCCAGCAGTTACGGGCGGGCGGGGAGCTCCTACAATGAGCAGTTCTTC.